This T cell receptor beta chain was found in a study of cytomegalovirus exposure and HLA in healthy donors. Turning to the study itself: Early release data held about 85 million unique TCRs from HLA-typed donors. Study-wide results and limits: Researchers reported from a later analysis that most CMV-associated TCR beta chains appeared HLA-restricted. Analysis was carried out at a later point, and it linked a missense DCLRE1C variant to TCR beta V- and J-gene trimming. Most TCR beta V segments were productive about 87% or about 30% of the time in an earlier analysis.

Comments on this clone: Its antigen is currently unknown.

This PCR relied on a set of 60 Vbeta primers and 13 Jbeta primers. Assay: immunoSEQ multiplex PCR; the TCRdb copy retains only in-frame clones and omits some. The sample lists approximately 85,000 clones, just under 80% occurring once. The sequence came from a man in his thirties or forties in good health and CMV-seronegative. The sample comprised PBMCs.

CDR3 DNA sequence: TGTGCCAGCAGCCGAGACAGGGCGGGAGGCTACACCTTC. Amino acids: CASSRDRAGGYTF. The V call is TRBV7-9, the J call TRBJ1-2; 7 bases align to TRBD1. Trimming at V came to 5 bases and at J to 8 bases, leaving 8 bases not matched to a gene. This CDR3 has 13 residues. Germline values: CDR1 SEHNR, CDR2 FQNEAQ (reference sequence).